The 8 T cell receptor beta chains listed next were all sequenced from one sample in a study of blood T cell repertoires in COVID-19. Only in-frame clones appear in the TCRdb table, and some are missing; sequencing was by immunoSEQ multiplex PCR. The sample lists 250,000 or so clones, around nine tenths seen once, with 3% in the top ten. The sequenced material came from peripheral blood. These TCRs come from a man between 18 and 35 years old with active or convalescent COVID-19.

The chain uses TRBV5-5 and TRBJ1-1; TRBD1 might be the D (5 bases). Trimming shortened V by 2 bases and J by 8 bases, and 13 bases separated the two germline ends. Germline CDR1 and CDR2: SGHKS and YYEKEE (reference sequence). CDR3 length: 13 residues. The CDR3 DNA follows: TGTGCCAGCAGCTTTCCCTTCCAGGGAGAAGCTTTCTTT. Protein product: CASSFPFQGEAFF.

This clone was detected once. This chain uses TRBV6-1 with TRBJ2-7; D not certain. The CDR3 is 11 amino acids. The germline V gene has CDR1 MNHNS and CDR2 SASEGT. V was pared by 5 bases and J by 0 bases, with 2 bases between. CDR3 coding DNA: TGTGCCAGCAGTCACTCCTACGAGCAGTACTTC. Its protein product is CASSHSYEQYF.

The chain links TRBV6-5 to TRBJ1-2; 10 bases line up with TRBD1. V dropped 2 bases and J dropped 8; count of bases not matched to a gene: 5. The germline V gene encodes CDR1 MNHEY and CDR2 SVGAGI. The CDR3 consists of 14 residues. CDR3 residues: CASSYVGQGEGYTF. CDR3 DNA: TGTGCCAGCAGTTACGTAGGACAGGGGGAGGGCTACACCTTC.

This clone was seen a single time. V is TRBV7-3 and J is TRBJ1-2; 7 bases agree with TRBD1. This CDR3 region has 14 residues. CDR1 SGHTA and CDR2 FQGTGA come from the germline V gene. The V segment lost 6 bases and the J segment 0 bases; nucleotides outside the gene matches: 4. The CDR3 loop is CASRYRGSNYGYTF. The CDR3, as DNA: TGTGCCAGCAGGTACAGGGGTTCTAACTATGGCTACACCTTC.

This clone is a singleton in its sample. This chain links TRBV30 with TRBJ2-2, with 8 bases aligning to TRBD2. Germline CDR1 is GTSNPN and CDR2 is SVGIG (reference sequence). The CDR3 has 14 residues. Unmatched junction bases numbered 6, after V lost 4 bases and J lost 5 bases. The CDR3 DNA reads as TGTGCCTGGATAGGGACTAGTATGACCGGGGAGCTGTTTTTT. This gives the protein CAWIGTSMTGELFF.

The CDR3 nucleotides are TGCAGTGCTTACGGGGCCTACGAGCAGTACTTC. Translation: CSAYGAYEQYF. The V and J genes are TRBV20-1 and TRBJ2-7; D possibly corresponds to TRBD2 (5 bases). V was cut by 5 bases and J by 2 bases, with 7 bases left in between. Germline assignment: CDR1 DFQATT and CDR2 SNEGSKA (reference sequence). The CDR3 spans 11 residues.

There are a few counts of this clone. This sequence joins TRBV2 and TRBJ1-5; no reliable D call. The germline CDR1 and CDR2 sequences are SNHLY and FYNNEI. Trimming pared 7 bases from V and 1 base from J, leaving 8 bases between. This CDR3 spans 13 amino acids. The chain's CDR3 is CASKRESNQPQHF. The CDR3 nucleotides read TGTGCCAGCAAGCGGGAGAGCAATCAGCCCCAGCATTTT.

Only one count was recorded for this clone. The V gene is TRBV6-2 or TRBV6-3, the J gene TRBJ2-1; 7 bases line up with TRBD2. With 8 bases clipped from V and 8 bases from J, the junction kept 12 bases outside the gene matches. The CDR3 loop spans 14 amino acids. CDR1 MNHEY and CDR2 SVGEGT come from the germline V gene. This CDR3 is CASGRDYLRDEQFF. The CDR3 DNA sequence: TGTGCCAGCGGCCGGGACTACCTTAGGGATGAGCAGTTCTTC.